This paragraph covers one T cell receptor (beta chain) sequence. This record comes from a study of blood T cell repertoires in COVID-19. In the study overall: Researchers got acute and convalescent COVID-19 samples from the United States, Italy and Spain. Sources were T cells, B-cell-depleted T cells, or PBMCs; the material itself was cDNA or gDNA.

With 0 bases clipped from V and 6 bases from J, the junction kept 7 bases outside the gene matches. CDR3 length: 15 residues. From germline, CDR1 is SGHDT and CDR2 YYEEEE. Per the original data handling: Reference gene primers were amplified, and this amplification served to estimate nucleated cell counts. Data came from immunoSEQ multiplex PCR; TCRdb stores just in-frame clones and leaves some out. The DNA gave D and trimming, while V, J and clone size come from that table. Among roughly 66,000 clones listed, 70% to 85% were seen once. This sequence joins TRBV5-6 and TRBJ2-3; 7 bases map to TRBD1. The specimen sequenced was peripheral blood. This TCR was sampled from a man aged 55 to 70 with acute or convalescent COVID-19. CDR3: CASSLVDRAVDTQYF. CDR3 nucleotides: TGTGCCAGCAGCTTGGTTGACAGGGCAGTGGATACGCAGTATTTT.